Below are 12 T cell receptor beta chains sequenced from a single sample in a study of shared clonotypes between healthy human individuals. Data came from immunoSEQ multiplex PCR; TCRdb stores just in-frame clones and leaves some out. The sample holds over a million clones, about 98.5% seen once. The source material was naive CD4+ T cells sorted from blood. The subset denotes: CD45RA+ positively selected. The receptor set was obtained from a man under 40 in good health.

The rearrangement joins TRBV2 to TRBJ1-1; D remains unclear. Deletions cut 7 bases from V and 0 bases from J, with 6 bases between. Germline V gives CDR1 SNHLY, CDR2 FYNNEI. The CDR3 has 12 residues. CDR3 sequence reads: CASIRLNTEAFF. CDR3 DNA sequence: TGTGCCAGCATCAGATTGAACACTGAAGCTTTCTTT.

This rearrangement joins TRBV7-9 to TRBJ2-7, with TRBD2 as a possible D gene (6 bases). Per the germline V gene, CDR1 is SEHNR and CDR2 is FQNEAQ (reference sequence). V was cut by 5 bases and J by 0 bases, with 17 bases left in between. This CDR3 is built from 16 residues. The CDR3 sequence: CASSIVNRDFSYEQYF. The CDR3 coding sequence is TGTGCCAGCAGCATAGTAAACCGGGACTTCTCCTACGAGCAGTACTTC.

The chain uses TRBV5-5 and TRBJ2-1; 11 nucleotides match TRBD2. Germline V gives CDR1 SGHKS, CDR2 YYEKEE (reference sequence). The CDR3 loop spans 16 amino acids. Germline trimming cut 2 bases from V and 7 bases from J; bases unmatched to any gene: 8. The CDR3 is CASSFQLAGVGNEQFF. CDR3 bases: TGTGCCAGCAGCTTCCAACTAGCGGGAGTCGGGAATGAGCAGTTCTTC.

CDR3 nucleotides: TGTGCCAGCAGCTTAGGGGCCCGATTCTTC. This translates into CASSLGARFF. The rearrangement links TRBV7-2 to TRBJ2-1; D ambiguous. Per the germline V gene, CDR1 is SGHTA and CDR2 is FQGNSA. Trimming removed 1 base at V and 16 bases at J, with 8 bases between. The CDR3 extends over 10 amino acids.

The chain employs TRBV6-6 and TRBJ1-5; 9 bases are a match to TRBD1. The CDR3 contains 16 residues. Germline V lookup: CDR1 MNHNY, CDR2 SVGAGI (reference sequence). Trimming at V came to 6 bases and at J to 5 bases, leaving 11 bases not matched to a gene. CDR3 sequence: CASSPRTGVEDQPQHF. The CDR3 DNA sequence: TGTGCCAGCAGCCCTAGGACAGGGGTTGAGGATCAGCCCCAGCATTTT.

The rearrangement joins TRBV5-1 to TRBJ2-7, with D possibly being TRBD1 or TRBD2 (5 bases each). The germline CDR1 and CDR2 sequences are SGHRS and YFSETQ. The CDR3 spans 16 residues. V was trimmed by 3 bases and J by 6 bases, leaving 22 bases between them. The CDR3 DNA reads as TGCGCCAGCAGCTCACTCCAAAGGGGAGCCGTAAGCGAGCAGTACTTC. It translates to CASSSLQRGAVSEQYF.

The chain recombines TRBV28 with TRBJ2-1; TRBD1 matches 8 bases. The CDR3 is 16 residues long. The J segment lost 4 bases and the V segment lost 7 bases, leaving 12 bases of the junction unmatched. Per germline, CDR1 MDHEN and CDR2 SYDVKM. The CDR3 reads CASTPRGQGLYNEQFF. CDR3 DNA: TGTGCCAGCACCCCCCGAGGACAGGGCTTATACAATGAGCAGTTCTTC.

The chain couples TRBV7-2 to TRBJ2-3; no clear D. The CDR3 length is 14 residues. Germline-derived CDR1 and CDR2 are SGHTA and FQGNSA. Trimming stripped 5 bases from V and 0 bases from J, with 9 bases between. This CDR3 reads CASSQSRSTDTQYF. CDR3 bases: TGTGCCAGCAGCCAGTCCCGAAGCACAGATACGCAGTATTTT.

The chain combines TRBV4-2 with TRBJ1-5; no reliable D call. Germline V gene data show CDR1 as LGHNA and CDR2 as YNFKEQ. V was clipped by 2 bases and J by 2 bases, with 7 bases between them. The CDR3 is made up of 14 amino acids. The CDR3 reads CASSQPGRNQPQHF. For the CDR3, the DNA is TGTGCCAGCAGCCAACCCGGTCGCAATCAGCCCCAGCATTTT.

This rearrangement joins TRBV28 to TRBJ2-1; TRBD2 aligns across 12 bases. The CDR3 covers 13 residues. From germline, CDR1 is MDHEN and CDR2 SYDVKM. Unmatched junction bases numbered 3, after V lost 9 bases and J lost 6 bases. The CDR3 loop reads CASTSGRPNEQFF. DNA of the CDR3: TGTGCCAGTACTAGCGGGAGGCCCAATGAGCAGTTCTTC.

Turning to this clone: Distinct nucleotide sequences in the sample also encode this CDR3. The chain joins TRBV9 to TRBJ2-1; D may be TRBD2 (6 bases). Trimming removed 3 bases from V and 5 bases from J, with 9 bases in between. The CDR3 has 13 amino acids. Germline V gene sequence: CDR1 SGDLS, CDR2 YYNGEE. The CDR3 nucleotides read TGTGCCAGCAGCGAGCTAGCGAACAATGAGCAGTTCTTC. Protein sequence: CASSELANNEQFF.

This chain uses TRBV18 with TRBJ1-4; the D is unclear. V was clipped by 6 bases and J by 10 bases, with 9 bases between them. CDR3 length equals 11 residues. Germline CDR1 reads KGHSH; CDR2 reads LQKENI. CDR3 residues: CASSDSRKLFF. CDR3 nucleotide sequence: TGTGCCAGCTCCGACTCGAGAAAACTGTTTTTT.